The sequence of this TCR beta chain was determined in a study of breast tumors, draining lymph nodes, adjacent tissues. Findings and limits, study-wide: Most tumor T cells seemingly derive from lymph node, then expand in tumor. Compared with lymph nodes, tumors were less diverse; compared with nontumor tissue, more. Compared with basal-like, luminal-like tumors shared significantly more repertoire with nontumor tissue. Data only fit, rather than demonstrated, lymph node origin of most tumor T cells.

Germline trimming cut 7 bases from V and 1 base from J; bases unmatched to any gene: 18. There are 19 residues in the CDR3. CDR1 and CDR2 (germline): KGHDR, SFDVKD. Breast cancer patients provided tissue from their axillary draining lymph nodes. This clonotype was counted ten times or more. No antigen is known for it. TCRdb recomputed calls from the multiplex PCR reads with MiXCR, one row per CDR3 protein. The repertoire includes about 200,000 distinct CDR3 sequences, 31% of them detected once, and roughly 4% sits in the top ten. The sequencing input was axillary lymph node tissue. The gene calls are TRBV24-1 and TRBJ2-1; 7 nucleotides agree with TRBD1. This receptor was identified in a female donor with breast cancer. Some clones in this sample may be carry-over from other donors' samples. For the CDR3, the DNA is TGTGCCACCAGCTTCGTAGGGGGCGGTCAACAGGGGTCCTACAATGAGCAGTTCTTC. This sequence encodes CATSFVGGGQQGSYNEQFF.